The TCR beta chain under discussion was sequenced for a study of blood T cell repertoires in COVID-19. As for the study in general: The study drew acute and convalescent COVID-19 samples from the United States, Italy and Spain. Sample material is recorded as cDNA or gDNA derived from T cells, B-cell-depleted T cells, or PBMCs.

Authors' analysis steps: Quantification of nucleated cells was approximated via reference gene primer amplification. Repertoires were generated with immunoSEQ multiplex PCR, while TCRdb's copy carries only in-frame clones and drops some. For V, J and clone size, that table is used; D and trimming come from the DNA. The sample holds 150,000 or so clones; approximately 80% are singletons and the top ten take 10% to 15%. Germline-derived CDR1 and CDR2 are MDHEN and SYDVKM. Trimming stripped 10 bases from V and 5 bases from J, with 24 bases between. CDR3 length: 15 amino acids. Material: peripheral blood. The chain joins TRBV28 to TRBJ2-7; possible D gene TRBD2, 5 bases. The TCR sequence derives from a man aged 55-75 years with active or convalescent COVID-19. CDR3 residues: CATKSSGEPYDEQYF. The DNA for the CDR3 is TGTGCCACAAAATCGTCTGGGGAGCCGTACGACGAGCAGTACTTC.